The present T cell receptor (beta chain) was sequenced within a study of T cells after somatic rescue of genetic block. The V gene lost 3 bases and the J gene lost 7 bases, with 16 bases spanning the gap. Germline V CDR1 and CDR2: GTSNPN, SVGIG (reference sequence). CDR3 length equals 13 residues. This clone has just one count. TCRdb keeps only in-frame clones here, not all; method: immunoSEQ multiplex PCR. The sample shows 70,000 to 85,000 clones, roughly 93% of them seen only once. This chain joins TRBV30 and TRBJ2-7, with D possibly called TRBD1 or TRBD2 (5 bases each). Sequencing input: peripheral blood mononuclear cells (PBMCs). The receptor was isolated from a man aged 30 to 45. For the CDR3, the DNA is TGTGCCTGGAGCGGGACCGCGAGACGGGAGCAGTACTTC. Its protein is CAWSGTARREQYF.